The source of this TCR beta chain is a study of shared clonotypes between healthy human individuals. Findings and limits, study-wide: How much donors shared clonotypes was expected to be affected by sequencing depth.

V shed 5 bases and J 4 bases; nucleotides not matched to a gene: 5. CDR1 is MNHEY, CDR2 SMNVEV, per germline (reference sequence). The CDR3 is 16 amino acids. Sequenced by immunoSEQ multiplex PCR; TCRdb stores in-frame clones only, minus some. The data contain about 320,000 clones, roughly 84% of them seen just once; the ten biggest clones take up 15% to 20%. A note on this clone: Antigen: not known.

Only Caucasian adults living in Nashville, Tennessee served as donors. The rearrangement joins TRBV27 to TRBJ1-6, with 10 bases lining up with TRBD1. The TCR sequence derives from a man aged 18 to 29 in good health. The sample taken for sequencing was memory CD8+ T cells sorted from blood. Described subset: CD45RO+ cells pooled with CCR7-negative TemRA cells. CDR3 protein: CASSHGQGVYNSPLHF. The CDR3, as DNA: TGTGCCAGCAGTCACGGACAGGGGGTGTATAATTCACCCCTCCACTTT.